Listed below are T cell receptor beta chains from one sample, sequenced in a study of lymphopenia after photon versus proton radiotherapy. This table comes from immunoSEQ multiplex PCR, and its TCRdb copy is limited to in-frame clones, with some not included. In the table there are 53,000 or so clones, over 70% of which are singletons. Sequenced material: peripheral blood, taken from a patient treated with photon-based radiotherapy. The receptors were sampled from a man in his fifties or sixties with gastric cancer. CDR3s include the opening cysteine and the closing phenylalanine or tryptophan. The D gene is left open where the match is weak. Expanded clones get a size class; other rows say once, few or many, or leave the size out.

CDR3	DNA	D	V	J	size
CASSPNRTPGGYTF	TGTGCCAGCAGCCCCAACAGGACTCCGGGGGGCTACACCTTC	-	TRBV14	TRBJ1-2	few
CASSLEAGASYEQYF	TGTGCCAGCAGCTTGGAAGCGGGAGCCTCCTACGAGCAGTACTTC	TRBD2	TRBV5-8	TRBJ2-7	-
CASSPSQGANEQFF	TGTGCCAGCTCACCAAGCCAGGGGGCTAATGAGCAGTTCTTC	TRBD1	TRBV18	TRBJ2-1	-
CASSLEWRGATDTQYF	TGCGCCAGCAGCTTGGAATGGAGGGGGGCCACAGATACGCAGTATTTT	-	TRBV5-1	TRBJ2-3	-
CASSLAAEAFF	TGTGCCAGCAGCTTAGCTGCTGAAGCTTTCTTT	-	TRBV7-8	TRBJ1-1	-
CASSLGGTTYNEQFF	TGCGCCAGCAGCTTGGGGGGGACTACCTACAATGAGCAGTTCTTC	TRBD2	TRBV5-1	TRBJ2-1	-
CASSLEGGYNEQFF	TGCGCCAGCAGCTTGGAAGGGGGCTATAATGAGCAGTTCTTC	TRBD1	TRBV5-1	TRBJ2-1	-
CASSPGNLASGRMKVIAKNIQYF	TGTGCCAGCTCACCTGGAAATCTGGCTAGCGGGAGGATGAAGGTTATCGCCAAAAACATTCAGTACTTC	TRBD2	TRBV18	TRBJ2-4	-
CASTRFPADTQYF	TGTGCCAGCACCCGATTTCCGGCAGATACGCAGTATTTT	-	TRBV7-9	TRBJ2-3	-
CAISPQEAGSYGYTF	TGTGCCATCAGTCCCCAAGAGGCAGGGAGCTATGGCTACACCTTC	-	TRBV10-3	TRBJ1-2	-
CASSVSGLFYEQYF	TGTGCCAGTAGTGTATCGGGACTATTCTACGAGCAGTACTTC	TRBD2	TRBV19	TRBJ2-7	-
CAISRTSEETQYF	TGTGCCATCAGCCGAACTAGCGAAGAGACCCAGTACTTC	TRBD2	TRBV10-3	TRBJ2-5	-
CASSKARHYGYTF	TGTGCCAGCAGCAAAGCGAGGCACTATGGCTACACCTTC	-	TRBV21-1	TRBJ1-2	-
CASSPKGGDIQYF	TGTGCCAGCAGTCCAAAAGGGGGGGACATTCAGTACTTC	-	TRBV2	TRBJ2-4	-
CASSYSPRGDGYTF	TGTGCCAGCAGTTACAGCCCCAGGGGAGATGGCTACACCTTC	-	TRBV6-6	TRBJ1-2	-
CAWGQAGYTF	TGTGCCTGGGGACAGGCCGGCTACACCTTC	TRBD1	TRBV30	TRBJ1-2	-
CASSEGPEGGGYTF	TGTGCCAGCAGTGAAGGTCCGGAGGGGGGTGGCTACACCTTC	-	TRBV2	TRBJ1-2	-
CASSYYGSSYEQYF	TGTGCCAGCAGTTACTACGGCAGCTCCTACGAGCAGTACTTC	-	TRBV6-5	TRBJ2-7	once
CASSRGDASTDTQYF	TGTGCCAGCAGCCGAGGCGATGCTAGCACAGATACGCAGTATTTT	-	TRBV7-2	TRBJ2-3	once
CASSLGQLAPYEQYF	TGTGCCAGCAGCTTGGGACAGCTTGCACCCTACGAGCAGTACTTC	TRBD1	TRBV7-9	TRBJ2-7	-
CASNDRGQTYEQYF	TGTGCCAGTAACGACAGGGGTCAAACCTACGAGCAGTACTTC	TRBD1	TRBV19	TRBJ2-7	-
CASSQPGRSGLQFF	TGCGCCAGCAGCCAACCCGGCCGGAGTGGACTGCAGTTCTTC	-	TRBV4-1	TRBJ2-1	-
CASSFTSGSRETQYF	TGTGCCAGCAGCTTCACTAGCGGGAGTCGAGAGACCCAGTACTTC	TRBD2	TRBV7-9	TRBJ2-5	few
CASSFGTSGTYEQYF	TGTGCCAGCAGCTTCGGGACTAGCGGGACCTACGAGCAGTACTTC	TRBD2	TRBV11-3	TRBJ2-7	-
CASSLKGQSVYGYTF	TGTGCCAGCAGTCTGAAGGGACAGTCTGTTTATGGCTACACCTTC	TRBD1	TRBV6-5	TRBJ1-2	-
CASSDRGSTEAFF	TGTGCCAGCAGCGACAGGGGATCCACTGAAGCTTTCTTT	TRBD1	TRBV9	TRBJ1-1	once
CASSSDQNEQYF	TGTGCCAGCAGCTCCGACCAGAACGAGCAGTACTTC	-	TRBV5-4	TRBJ2-7	-
CASQARFYGYTF	TGTGCCAGCCAGGCCAGGTTCTATGGCTACACCTTC	-	TRBV6-6	TRBJ1-2	once
CASSSGQLSYEQYF	TGTGCCAGCAGCTCGGGACAGCTTTCCTACGAGCAGTACTTC	TRBD1	TRBV7-8	TRBJ2-7	-
CASSVVGGLDTGELFF	TGTGCCAGCAGCGTAGTTGGGGGATTGGACACCGGGGAGCTGTTTTTT	-	TRBV9	TRBJ2-2	-
CASSVDSGELYF	TGTGCCAGCAGCGTCGACAGCGGTGAGCTGTATTTT	-	TRBV7-6	TRBJ2-3	-
CASSLAGGDPGYHEQYF	TGTGCCAGCAGCTTAGCGGGCGGGGACCCCGGGTACCACGAGCAGTACTTC	-	TRBV7-9	TRBJ2-7	-
CASSERTGAVGELFF	TGTGCCAGCAGTGAAAGGACAGGGGCTGTCGGGGAGCTGTTTTTT	TRBD1	TRBV2	TRBJ2-2	-
CASSTRGNSNQPQHF	TGTGCCAGCAGTACGAGGGGAAATAGCAATCAGCCCCAGCATTTT	-	TRBV6-5	TRBJ1-5	-
CASSSDTDRARETQYF	TGTGCCAGCAGTTCGGATACCGACAGGGCGAGGGAGACCCAGTACTTC	TRBD1	TRBV6-5	TRBJ2-5	-
CASSPEGHEQYF	TGTGCCAGCAGCCCAGAGGGCCACGAGCAGTACTTC	-	TRBV9	TRBJ2-7	-
CASSHRTGRNTGELFF	TGTGCCAGCAGCCACCGGACAGGGAGGAACACCGGGGAGCTGTTTTTT	TRBD1	TRBV14	TRBJ2-2	-
CASSQSPLGELFF	TGTGCCAGCAGCCAATCCCCCCTCGGGGAGCTGTTTTTT	-	TRBV2	TRBJ2-2	-
CASSRLITSGRSDTQYF	TGTGCCAGCAGCCGATTAATTACTAGCGGGAGGTCAGATACGCAGTATTTT	TRBD2	TRBV27	TRBJ2-3	-
CASSGAEGTGDREQYF	TGCGCCAGCAGCGGGGCGGAGGGGACAGGCGATCGCGAGCAGTACTTC	TRBD1	TRBV5-1	TRBJ2-7	-
CASSALESRYNEQFF	TGTGCCAGCAGCGCCCTGGAGTCACGATACAATGAGCAGTTCTTC	-	TRBV7-8	TRBJ2-1	-
CASSLIAGVDEQYF	TGTGCCAGCAGTTTAATCGCAGGGGTAGACGAGCAGTACTTC	-	TRBV27	TRBJ2-7	-
CAWNQRDRNEQFF	TGTGCCTGGAATCAGCGGGATAGGAATGAGCAGTTCTTC	TRBD2	TRBV30	TRBJ2-1	-
CAWSRRGSSTDTQYF	TGTGCCTGGAGTAGAAGGGGCTCTAGCACAGATACGCAGTATTTT	-	TRBV30	TRBJ2-3	-